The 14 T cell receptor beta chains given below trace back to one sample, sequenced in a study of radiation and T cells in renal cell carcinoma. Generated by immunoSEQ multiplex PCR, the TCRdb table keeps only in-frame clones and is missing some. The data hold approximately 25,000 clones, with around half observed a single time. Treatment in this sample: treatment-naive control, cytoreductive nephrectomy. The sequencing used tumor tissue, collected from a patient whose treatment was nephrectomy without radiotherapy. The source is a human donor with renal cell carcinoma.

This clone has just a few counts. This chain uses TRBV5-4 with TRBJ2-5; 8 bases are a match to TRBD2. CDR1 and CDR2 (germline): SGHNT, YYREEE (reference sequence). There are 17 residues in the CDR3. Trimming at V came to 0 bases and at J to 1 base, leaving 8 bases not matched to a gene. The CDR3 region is CASSLAGLGTSQETQYF. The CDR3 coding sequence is TGTGCCAGCAGCTTGGCAGGGTTAGGGACTAGCCAAGAGACCCAGTACTTC.

This CDR3 reads CASSLQAETQYF. The CDR3 DNA reads TGTGCCAGCAGCTTGCAGGCAGAGACCCAGTACTTC. The chain joins TRBV7-2 to TRBJ2-5; D uncertain. Deletions cut 3 bases from V and 4 bases from J, with 6 bases between. Germline CDR1 is SGHTA and CDR2 is FQGNSA. This CDR3 has 12 amino acids.

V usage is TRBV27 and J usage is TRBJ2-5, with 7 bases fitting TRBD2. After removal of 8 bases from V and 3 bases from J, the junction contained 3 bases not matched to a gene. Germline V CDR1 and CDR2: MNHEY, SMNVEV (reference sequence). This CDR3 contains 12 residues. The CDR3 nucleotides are TGTGCCAGCGGGAGGGTGGAAGAGACCCAGTACTTC. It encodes CASGRVEETQYF.

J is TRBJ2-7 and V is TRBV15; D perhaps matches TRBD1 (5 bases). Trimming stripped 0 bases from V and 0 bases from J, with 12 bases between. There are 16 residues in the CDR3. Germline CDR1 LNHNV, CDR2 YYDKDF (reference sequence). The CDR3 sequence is CATSRDRGTSSYEQYF. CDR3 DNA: TGTGCCACCAGCAGAGATAGGGGAACCAGCTCCTACGAGCAGTACTTC.

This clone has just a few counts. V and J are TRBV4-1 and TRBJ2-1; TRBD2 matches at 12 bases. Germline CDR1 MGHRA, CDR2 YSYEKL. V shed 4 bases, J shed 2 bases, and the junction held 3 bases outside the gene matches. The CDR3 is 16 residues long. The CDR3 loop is CASSLSSGGAYNEQFF. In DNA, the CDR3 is TGCGCCAGCAGCCTTTCTAGCGGGGGGGCCTACAATGAGCAGTTCTTC.

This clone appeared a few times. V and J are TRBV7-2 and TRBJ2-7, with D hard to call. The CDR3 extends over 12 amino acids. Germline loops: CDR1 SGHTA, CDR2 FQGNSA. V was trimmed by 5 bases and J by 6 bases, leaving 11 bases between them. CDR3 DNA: TGTGCCAGCAGCCCAAGGATCAGCGAGCAGTACTTC. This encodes CASSPRISEQYF.

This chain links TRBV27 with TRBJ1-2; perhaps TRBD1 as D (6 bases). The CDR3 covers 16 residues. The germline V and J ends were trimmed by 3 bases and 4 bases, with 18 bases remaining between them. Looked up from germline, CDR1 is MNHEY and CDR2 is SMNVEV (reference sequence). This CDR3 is CASSLEGGTRGYGYTF. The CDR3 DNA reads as TGTGCCAGCAGTTTGGAGGGGGGAACCAGGGGCTATGGCTACACCTTC.

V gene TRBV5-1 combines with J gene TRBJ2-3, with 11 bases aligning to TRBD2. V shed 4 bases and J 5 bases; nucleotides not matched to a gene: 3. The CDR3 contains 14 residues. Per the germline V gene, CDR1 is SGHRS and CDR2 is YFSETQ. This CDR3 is CASSETSGGDTQYF. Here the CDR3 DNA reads TGCGCCAGCAGCGAAACTAGCGGGGGAGATACGCAGTATTTT. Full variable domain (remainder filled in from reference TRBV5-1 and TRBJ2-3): KAGVTQTPRYLIKTRGQQVTLSCSPISGHRSVSWYQQTPGQGLQFLFEYFSETQRNKGNFPGRFSGRQFSNSRSEMNVSTLELGDSALYLCASSETSGGDTQYFGPGTRLTVL.

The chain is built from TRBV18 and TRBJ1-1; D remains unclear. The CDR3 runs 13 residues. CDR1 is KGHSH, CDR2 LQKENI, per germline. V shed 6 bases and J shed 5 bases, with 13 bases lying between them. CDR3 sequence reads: CASSTTQRTEAFF. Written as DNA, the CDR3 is TGTGCCAGCTCTACCACGCAAAGAACTGAAGCTTTCTTT.

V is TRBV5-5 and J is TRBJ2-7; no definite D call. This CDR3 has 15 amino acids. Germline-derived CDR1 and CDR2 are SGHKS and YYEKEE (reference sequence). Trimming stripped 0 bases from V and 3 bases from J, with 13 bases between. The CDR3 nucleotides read TGTGCCAGCAGCTTGGGTCAGGCAGTTTACTACGAGCAGTACTTC. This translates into CASSLGQAVYYEQYF. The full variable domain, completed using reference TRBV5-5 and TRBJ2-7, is DAGVTQSPTHLIKTRGQQVTLRCSPISGHKSVSWYQQVLGQGPQFIFQYYEKEERGRGNFPDRFSARQFPNYSSELNVNALLLGDSALYLCASSLGQAVYYEQYFGPGTRLTVT.

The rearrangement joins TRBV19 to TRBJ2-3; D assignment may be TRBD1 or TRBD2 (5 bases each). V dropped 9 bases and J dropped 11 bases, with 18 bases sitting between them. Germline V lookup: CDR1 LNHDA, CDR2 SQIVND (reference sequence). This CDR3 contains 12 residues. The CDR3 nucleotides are TGTGCCAGCGGATATACCTCGAGGGGGCAGTATTTT. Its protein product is CASGYTSRGQYF.

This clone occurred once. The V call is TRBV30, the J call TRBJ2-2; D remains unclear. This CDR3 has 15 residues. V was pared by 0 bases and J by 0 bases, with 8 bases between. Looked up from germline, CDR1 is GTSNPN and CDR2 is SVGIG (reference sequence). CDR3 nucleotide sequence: TGTGCCTGGAGTGTATTGAGACCGAACACCGGGGAGCTGTTTTTT. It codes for CAWSVLRPNTGELFF.

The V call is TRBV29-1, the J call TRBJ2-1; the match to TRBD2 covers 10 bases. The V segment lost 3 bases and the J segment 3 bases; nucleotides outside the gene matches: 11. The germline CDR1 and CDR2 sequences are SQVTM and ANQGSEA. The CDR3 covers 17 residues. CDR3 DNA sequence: TGCAGCGTTGATAAACTAGCGGGGCCCCCTCGCTACAATGAGCAGTTCTTC. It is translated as CSVDKLAGPPRYNEQFF.

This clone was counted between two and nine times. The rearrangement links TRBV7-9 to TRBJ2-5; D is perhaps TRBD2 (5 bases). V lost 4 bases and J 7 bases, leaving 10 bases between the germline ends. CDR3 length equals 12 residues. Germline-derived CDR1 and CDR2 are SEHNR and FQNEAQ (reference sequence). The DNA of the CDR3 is TGTGCCAGCAGCTCAGCCCGGGGGACCCAGTACTTC. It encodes CASSSARGTQYF. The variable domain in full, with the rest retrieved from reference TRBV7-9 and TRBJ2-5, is DTGVSQNPRHKITKRGQNVTFRCDPISEHNRLYWYRQTLGQGPEFLTYFQNEAQLEKSRLLSDRFSAERPKGSFSTLEIQRTEQGDSAMYLCASSSARGTQYFGPGTRLLVL.